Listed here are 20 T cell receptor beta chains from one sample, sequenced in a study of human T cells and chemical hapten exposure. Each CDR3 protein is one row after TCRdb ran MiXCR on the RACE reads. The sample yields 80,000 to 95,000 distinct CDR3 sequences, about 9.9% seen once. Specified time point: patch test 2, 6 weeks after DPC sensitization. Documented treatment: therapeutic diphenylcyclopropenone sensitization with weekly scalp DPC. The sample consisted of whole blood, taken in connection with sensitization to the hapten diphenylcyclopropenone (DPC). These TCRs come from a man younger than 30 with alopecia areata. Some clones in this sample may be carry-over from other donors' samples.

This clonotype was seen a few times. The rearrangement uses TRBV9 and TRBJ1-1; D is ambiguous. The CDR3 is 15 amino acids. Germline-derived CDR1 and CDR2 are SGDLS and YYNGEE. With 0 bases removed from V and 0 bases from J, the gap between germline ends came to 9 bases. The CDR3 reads CASSVGAALNTEAFF. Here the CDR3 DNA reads TGTGCCAGCAGCGTAGGGGCAGCCTTGAACACTGAAGCTTTCTTT.

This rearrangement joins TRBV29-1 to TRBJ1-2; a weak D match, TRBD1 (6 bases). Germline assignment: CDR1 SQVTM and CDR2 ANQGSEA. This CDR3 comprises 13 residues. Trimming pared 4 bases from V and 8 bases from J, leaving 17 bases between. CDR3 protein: CSVVPQGGEGYTF. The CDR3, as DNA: TGCAGCGTTGTCCCACAGGGTGGGGAAGGCTACACCTTC.

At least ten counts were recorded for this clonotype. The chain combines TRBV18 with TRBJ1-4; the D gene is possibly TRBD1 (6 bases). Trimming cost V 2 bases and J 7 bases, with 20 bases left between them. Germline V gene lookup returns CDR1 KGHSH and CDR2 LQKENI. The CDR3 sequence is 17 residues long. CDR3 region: CASSPRGNQGSLEKLFF. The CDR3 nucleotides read TGTGCCAGCTCACCAAGAGGGAATCAGGGGTCTCTTGAAAAACTGTTTTTT. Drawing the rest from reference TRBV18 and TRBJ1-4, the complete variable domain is NAGVMQNPRHLVRRRGQEARLRCSPMKGHSHVYWYRQLPEEGLKFMVYLQKENIIDESGMPKERFSAEFPKEGPSILRIQQVVRGDSAAYFCASSPRGNQGSLEKLFFGSGTQLSVL.

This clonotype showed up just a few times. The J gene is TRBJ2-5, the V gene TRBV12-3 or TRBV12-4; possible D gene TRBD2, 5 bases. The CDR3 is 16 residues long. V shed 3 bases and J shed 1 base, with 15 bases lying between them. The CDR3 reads CASSFSERGFQETQYF. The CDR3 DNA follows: TGTGCCAGCAGTTTCTCCGAACGCGGGTTCCAAGAGACCCAGTACTTC.

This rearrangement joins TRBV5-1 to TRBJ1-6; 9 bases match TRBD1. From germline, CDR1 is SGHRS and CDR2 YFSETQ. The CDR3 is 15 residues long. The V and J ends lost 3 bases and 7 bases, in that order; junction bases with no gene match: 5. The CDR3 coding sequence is TGCGCCAGCAGCTGGACAGGGGCGAGGAATTCACCCCTCCACTTT. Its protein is CASSWTGARNSPLHF.

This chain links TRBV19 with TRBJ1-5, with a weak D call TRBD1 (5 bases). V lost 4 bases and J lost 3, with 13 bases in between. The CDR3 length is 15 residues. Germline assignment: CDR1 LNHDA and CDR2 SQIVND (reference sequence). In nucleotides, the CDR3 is TGTGCCAGTAGTAAAGGGACGATGTTCAATCAGCCCCAGCATTTT. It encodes CASSKGTMFNQPQHF.

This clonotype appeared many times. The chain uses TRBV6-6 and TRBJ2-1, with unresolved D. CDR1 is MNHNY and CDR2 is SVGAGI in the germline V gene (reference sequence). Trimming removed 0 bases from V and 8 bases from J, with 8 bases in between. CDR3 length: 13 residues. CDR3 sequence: CASSYSAIYEQFF. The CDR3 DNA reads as TGTGCCAGCAGTTACTCGGCCATTTATGAGCAGTTCTTC.

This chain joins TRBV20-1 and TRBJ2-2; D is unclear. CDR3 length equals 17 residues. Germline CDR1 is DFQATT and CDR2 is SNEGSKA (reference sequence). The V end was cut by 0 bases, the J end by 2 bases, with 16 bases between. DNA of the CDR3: TGCAGTGCTAGAGATGTTGTGACGGCTGACAACACCGGGGAGCTGTTTTTT. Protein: CSARDVVTADNTGELFF.

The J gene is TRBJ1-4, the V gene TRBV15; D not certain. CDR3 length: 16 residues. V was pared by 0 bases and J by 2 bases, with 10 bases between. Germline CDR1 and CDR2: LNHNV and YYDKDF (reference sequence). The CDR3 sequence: CATSRERAFTNEKLFF. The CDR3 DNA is TGTGCCACCAGCAGAGAAAGGGCTTTTACTAATGAAAAACTGTTTTTT. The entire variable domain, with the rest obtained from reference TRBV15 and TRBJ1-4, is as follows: DAMVIQNPRYQVTQFGKPVTLSCSQTLNHNVMYWYQQKSSQAPKLLFHYYDKDFNNEADTPDNFQSRRPNTSFCFLDIRSPGLGDTAMYLCATSRERAFTNEKLFFGSGTQLSVL.

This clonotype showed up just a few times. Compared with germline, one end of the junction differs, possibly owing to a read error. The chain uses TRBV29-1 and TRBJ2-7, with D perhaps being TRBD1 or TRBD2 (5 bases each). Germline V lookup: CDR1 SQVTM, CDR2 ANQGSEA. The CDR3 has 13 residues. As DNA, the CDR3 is TGCAGCGTTTCCCGGGACCCTTCCTCCGAGCAGTACTTC. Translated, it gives CSVSRDPSSEQYF.

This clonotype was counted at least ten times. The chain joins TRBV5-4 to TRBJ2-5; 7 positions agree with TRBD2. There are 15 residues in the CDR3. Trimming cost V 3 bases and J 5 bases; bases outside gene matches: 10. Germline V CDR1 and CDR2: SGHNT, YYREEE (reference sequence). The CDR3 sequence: CASSYWRGTRETQYF. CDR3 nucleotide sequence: TGTGCCAGCAGCTATTGGCGGGGGACGCGGGAGACCCAGTACTTC. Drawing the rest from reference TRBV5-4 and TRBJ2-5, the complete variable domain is ETGVTQSPTHLIKTRGQQVTLRCSSQSGHNTVSWYQQALGQGPQFIFQYYREEENGRGNFPPRFSGLQFPNYSSELNVNALELDDSALYLCASSYWRGTRETQYFGPGTRLLVL.

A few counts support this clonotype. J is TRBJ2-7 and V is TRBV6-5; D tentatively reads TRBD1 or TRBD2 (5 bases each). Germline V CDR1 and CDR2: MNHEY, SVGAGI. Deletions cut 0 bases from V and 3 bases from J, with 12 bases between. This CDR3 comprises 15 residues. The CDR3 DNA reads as TGTGCCAGCAGTTACTCGTGGGACGGGGTCTACGAGCAGTACTTC. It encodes CASSYSWDGVYEQYF.

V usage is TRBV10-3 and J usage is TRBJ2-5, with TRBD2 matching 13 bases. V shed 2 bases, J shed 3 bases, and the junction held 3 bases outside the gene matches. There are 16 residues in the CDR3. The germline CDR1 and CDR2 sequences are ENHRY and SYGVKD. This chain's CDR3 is CAISEPGLAGKETQYF. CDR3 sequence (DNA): TGTGCCATCAGTGAGCCGGGACTAGCGGGGAAAGAGACCCAGTACTTC.

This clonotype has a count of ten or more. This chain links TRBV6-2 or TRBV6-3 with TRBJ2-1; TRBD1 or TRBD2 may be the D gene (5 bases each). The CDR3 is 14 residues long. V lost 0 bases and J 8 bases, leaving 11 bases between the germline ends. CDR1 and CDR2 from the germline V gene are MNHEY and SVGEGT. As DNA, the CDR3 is TGTGCCAGCAGTTACTCAGACTGGGGGTATGAGCAGTTCTTC. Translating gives CASSYSDWGYEQFF.

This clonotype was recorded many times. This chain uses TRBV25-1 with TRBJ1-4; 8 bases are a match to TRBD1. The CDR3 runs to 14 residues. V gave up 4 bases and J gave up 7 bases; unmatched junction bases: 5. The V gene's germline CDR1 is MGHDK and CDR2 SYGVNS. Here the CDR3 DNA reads TGTGCCAGCAGTGCTGGACAGGGAGTTGAAAAACTGTTTTTT. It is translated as CASSAGQGVEKLFF.

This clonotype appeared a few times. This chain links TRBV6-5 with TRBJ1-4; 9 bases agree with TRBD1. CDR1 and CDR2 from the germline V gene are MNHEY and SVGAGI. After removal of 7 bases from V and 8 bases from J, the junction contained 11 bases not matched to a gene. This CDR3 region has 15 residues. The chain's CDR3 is CASNQAGTGNEKLFF. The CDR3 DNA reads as TGTGCCAGCAATCAAGCCGGGACAGGGAACGAAAAACTGTTTTTT.

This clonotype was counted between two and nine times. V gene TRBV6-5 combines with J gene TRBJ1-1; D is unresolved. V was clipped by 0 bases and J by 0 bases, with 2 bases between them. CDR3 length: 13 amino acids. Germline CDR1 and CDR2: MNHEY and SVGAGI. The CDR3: CASSYSVNTEAFF. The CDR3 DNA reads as TGTGCCAGCAGTTACTCGGTGAACACTGAAGCTTTCTTT.

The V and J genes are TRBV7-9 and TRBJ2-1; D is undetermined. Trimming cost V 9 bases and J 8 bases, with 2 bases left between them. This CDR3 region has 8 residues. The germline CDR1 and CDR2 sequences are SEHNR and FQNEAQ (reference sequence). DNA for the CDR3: TGTGCCAGTGATGAGCAGTTCTTC. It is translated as CASDEQFF.

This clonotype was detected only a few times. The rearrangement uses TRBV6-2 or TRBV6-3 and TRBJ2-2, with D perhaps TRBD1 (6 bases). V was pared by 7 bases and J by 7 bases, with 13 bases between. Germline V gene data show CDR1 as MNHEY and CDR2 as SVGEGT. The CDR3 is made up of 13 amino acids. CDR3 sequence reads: CASTVRGFGELFF. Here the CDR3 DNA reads TGTGCCAGCACCGTCAGGGGATTCGGGGAGCTGTTTTTT.

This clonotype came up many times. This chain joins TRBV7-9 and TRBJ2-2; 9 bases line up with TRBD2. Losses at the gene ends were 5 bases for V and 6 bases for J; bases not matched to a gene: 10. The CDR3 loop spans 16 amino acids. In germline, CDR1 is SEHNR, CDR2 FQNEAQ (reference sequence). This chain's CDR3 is CASSPTAGGPPGELFF. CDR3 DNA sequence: TGTGCCAGCAGCCCGACGGCGGGGGGGCCACCCGGGGAGCTGTTTTTT.